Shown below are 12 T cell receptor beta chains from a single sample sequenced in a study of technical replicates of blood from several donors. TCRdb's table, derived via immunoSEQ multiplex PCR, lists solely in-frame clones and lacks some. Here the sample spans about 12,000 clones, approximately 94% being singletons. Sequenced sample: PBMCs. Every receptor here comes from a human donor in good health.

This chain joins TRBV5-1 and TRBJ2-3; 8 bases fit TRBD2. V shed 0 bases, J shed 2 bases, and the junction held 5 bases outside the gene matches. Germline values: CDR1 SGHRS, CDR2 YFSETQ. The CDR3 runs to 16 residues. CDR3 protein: CASSLGASGLTDTQYF. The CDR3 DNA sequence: TGCGCCAGCAGCTTGGGCGCTAGCGGGCTCACAGATACGCAGTATTTT.

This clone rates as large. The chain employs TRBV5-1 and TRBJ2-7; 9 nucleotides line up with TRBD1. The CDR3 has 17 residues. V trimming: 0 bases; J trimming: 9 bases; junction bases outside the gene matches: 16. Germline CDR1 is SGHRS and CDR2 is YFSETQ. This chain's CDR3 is CASSLEPTGQGIYGQYF. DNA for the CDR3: TGCGCCAGCAGCTTGGAACCTACGGGACAGGGCATCTATGGGCAGTACTTC.

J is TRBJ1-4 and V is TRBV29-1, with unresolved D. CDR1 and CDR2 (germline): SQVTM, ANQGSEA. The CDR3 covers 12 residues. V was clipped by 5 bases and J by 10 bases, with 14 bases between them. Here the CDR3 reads CSVRSAGGKLFF. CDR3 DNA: TGCAGCGTTAGGTCAGCAGGTGGAAAACTGTTTTTT.

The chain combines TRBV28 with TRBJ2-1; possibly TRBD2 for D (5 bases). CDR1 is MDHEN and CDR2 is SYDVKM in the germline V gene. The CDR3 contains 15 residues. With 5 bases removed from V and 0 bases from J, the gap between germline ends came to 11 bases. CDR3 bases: TGTGCCAGCAGTGGAAGCGGTAGCTCCTACAATGAGCAGTTCTTC. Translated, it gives CASSGSGSSYNEQFF. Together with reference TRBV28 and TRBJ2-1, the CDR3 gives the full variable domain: DVKVTQSSRYLVKRTGEKVFLECVQDMDHENMFWYRQDPGLGLRLIYFSYDVKMKEKGDIPEGYSVSREKKERFSLILESASTNQTSMYLCASSGSGSSYNEQFFGPGTRLTVL.

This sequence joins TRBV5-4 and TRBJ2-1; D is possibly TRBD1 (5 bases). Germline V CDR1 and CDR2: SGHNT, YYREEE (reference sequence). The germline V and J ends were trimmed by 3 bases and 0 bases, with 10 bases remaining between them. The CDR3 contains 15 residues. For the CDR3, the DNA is TGTGCCAGCAGCTACGACAGAAGCTCCTACAATGAGCAGTTCTTC. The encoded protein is CASSYDRSSYNEQFF.

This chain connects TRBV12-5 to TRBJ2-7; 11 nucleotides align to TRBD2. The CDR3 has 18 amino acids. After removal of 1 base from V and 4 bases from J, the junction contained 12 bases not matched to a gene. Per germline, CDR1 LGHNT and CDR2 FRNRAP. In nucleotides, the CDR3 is TGTGCTAGTGGTTTGGACAGAGAAAAAACTAGCGGGAGATACGAGCAGTACTTC. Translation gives CASGLDREKTSGRYEQYF.

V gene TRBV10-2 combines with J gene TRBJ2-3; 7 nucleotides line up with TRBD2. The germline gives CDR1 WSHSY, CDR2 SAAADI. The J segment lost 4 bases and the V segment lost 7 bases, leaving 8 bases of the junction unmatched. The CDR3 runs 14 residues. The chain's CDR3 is CASTSGKGPDTQYF. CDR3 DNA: TGCGCCAGCACAAGCGGGAAGGGGCCAGATACGCAGTATTTT.

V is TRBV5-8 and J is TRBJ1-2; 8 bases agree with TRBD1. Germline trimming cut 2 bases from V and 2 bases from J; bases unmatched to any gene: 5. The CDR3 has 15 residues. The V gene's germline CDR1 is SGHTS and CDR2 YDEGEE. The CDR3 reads CASSLGDRPNYGYTF. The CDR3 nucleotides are TGTGCCAGCAGCTTAGGGGACAGGCCCAACTATGGCTACACCTTC.

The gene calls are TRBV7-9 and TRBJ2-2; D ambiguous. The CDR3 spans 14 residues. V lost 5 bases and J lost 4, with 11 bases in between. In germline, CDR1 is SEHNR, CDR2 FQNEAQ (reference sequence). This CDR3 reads CASSLRLGTGELFF. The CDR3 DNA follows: TGTGCCAGCAGCCTCCGTCTCGGCACCGGGGAGCTGTTTTTT.

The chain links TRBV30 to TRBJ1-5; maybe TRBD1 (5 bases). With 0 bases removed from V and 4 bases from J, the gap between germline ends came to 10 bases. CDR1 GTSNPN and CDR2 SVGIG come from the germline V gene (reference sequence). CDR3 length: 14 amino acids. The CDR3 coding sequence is TGTGCCTGGAGTGTAGGGGCACGGAATCAGCCCCAGCATTTT. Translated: CAWSVGARNQPQHF. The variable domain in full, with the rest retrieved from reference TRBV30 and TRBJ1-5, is SQTIHQWPATLVQPVGSPLSLECTVEGTSNPNLYWYRQAAGRGLQLLFYSVGIGQISSEVPQNLSASRPQDRQFILSSKKLLLSDSGFYLCAWSVGARNQPQHFGDGTRLSIL.

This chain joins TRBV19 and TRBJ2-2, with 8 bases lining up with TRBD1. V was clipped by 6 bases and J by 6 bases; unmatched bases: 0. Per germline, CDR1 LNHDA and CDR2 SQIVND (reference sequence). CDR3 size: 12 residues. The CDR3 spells CASRDRAGELFF. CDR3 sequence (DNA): TGTGCCAGTAGGGACAGGGCCGGGGAGCTGTTTTTT.

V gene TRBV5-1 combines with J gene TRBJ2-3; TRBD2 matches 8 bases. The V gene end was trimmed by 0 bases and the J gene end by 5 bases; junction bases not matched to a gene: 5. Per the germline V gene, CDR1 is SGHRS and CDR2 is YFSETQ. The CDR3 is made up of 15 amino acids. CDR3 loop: CASSLGTSRKDTQYF. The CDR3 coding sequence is TGCGCCAGCAGCTTGGGGACTAGCAGAAAAGATACGCAGTATTTT.